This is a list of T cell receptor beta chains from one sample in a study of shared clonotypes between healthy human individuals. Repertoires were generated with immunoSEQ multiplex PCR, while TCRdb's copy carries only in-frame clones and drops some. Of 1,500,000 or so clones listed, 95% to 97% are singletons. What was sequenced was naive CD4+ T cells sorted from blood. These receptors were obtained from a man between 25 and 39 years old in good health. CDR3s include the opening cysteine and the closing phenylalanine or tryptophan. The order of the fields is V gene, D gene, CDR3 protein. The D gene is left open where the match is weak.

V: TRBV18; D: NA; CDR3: CASSMGLDEKLFF
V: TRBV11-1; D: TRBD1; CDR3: CASSLAFPCRGQGEAFF
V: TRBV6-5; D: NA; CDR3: CASRGLRPQETQYF
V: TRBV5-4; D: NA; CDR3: CASSLVGNTQYF
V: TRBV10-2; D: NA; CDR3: CASGEGGGYEQYF
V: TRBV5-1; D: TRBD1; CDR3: CASSFLSGTGNTGELFF
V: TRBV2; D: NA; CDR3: CASSVTGTAQLETQYF
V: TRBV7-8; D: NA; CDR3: CASSQGSKNIQYF
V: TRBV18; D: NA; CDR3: CASSPLPPAQRRIMGDTQYF
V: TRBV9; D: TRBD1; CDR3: CASRGQKNTGELFF
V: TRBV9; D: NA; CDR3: CASSVAGAYGEQFF
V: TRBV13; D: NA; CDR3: CASSRPGTQNTEAFF
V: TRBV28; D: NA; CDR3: CASSVDRYEQYF
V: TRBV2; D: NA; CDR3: CASRRGAGAYEQYF
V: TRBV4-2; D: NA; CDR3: CASSPGRDYEQYF
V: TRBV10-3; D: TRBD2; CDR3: CAIRGDGGSRYNEQFF
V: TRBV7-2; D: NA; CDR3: CASSPRAPYEQYF
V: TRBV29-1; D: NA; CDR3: CSVKGGLDSYNEQFF
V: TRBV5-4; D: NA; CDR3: CASSVSSADTQYF
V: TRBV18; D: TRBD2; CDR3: CASSPLNWTRAPGELFF
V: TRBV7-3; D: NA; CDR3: CASSLSQGLGYTF
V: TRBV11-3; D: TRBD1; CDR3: CASGRGQYNEQFF
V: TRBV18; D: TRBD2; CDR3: CASSPRSGRLLSNTGELFF
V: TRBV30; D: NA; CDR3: CAWSPDRAEAFF
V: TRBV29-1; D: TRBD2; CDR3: CSVAGLAVIEQFF
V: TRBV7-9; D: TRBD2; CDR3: CASSLALAGYTDTQYF
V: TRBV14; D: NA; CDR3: CASSPTPSRAGETQYF
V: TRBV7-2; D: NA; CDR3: CASSFRDTEAFF
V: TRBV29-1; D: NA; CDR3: CSVGGGVKQFF
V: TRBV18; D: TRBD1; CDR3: CASTRTGAYEQYF
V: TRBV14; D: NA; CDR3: CASSQAGRIYEQYF
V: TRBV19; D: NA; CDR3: CASSNLQPQHF
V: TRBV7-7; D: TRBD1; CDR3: CASSLRPGTGRGNTIYF
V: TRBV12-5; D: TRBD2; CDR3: CASGLVVGGRGSYNEQFF
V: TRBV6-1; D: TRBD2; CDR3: CASSEVSGVAGPF
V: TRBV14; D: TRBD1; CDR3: CASSELTGGRSTEAFF
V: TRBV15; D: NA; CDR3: CATSRAAGELFF
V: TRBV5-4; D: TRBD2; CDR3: CASSMLAGGQETQYF
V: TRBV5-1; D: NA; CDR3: CASRPGREDQPQHF
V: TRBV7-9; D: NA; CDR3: CASSLVGSREQFF
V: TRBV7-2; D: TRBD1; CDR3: CASSLFPGPGQYNEQFF
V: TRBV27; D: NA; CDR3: CASSLSSVGANTGELFF
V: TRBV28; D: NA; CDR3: CASSPQGYEQYF
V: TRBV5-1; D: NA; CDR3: CASSILAVEGTGELFF
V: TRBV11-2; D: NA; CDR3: CASREGPGGGYTF
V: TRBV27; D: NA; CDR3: CASSLSRVSEQFF
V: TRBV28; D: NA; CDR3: CASTLLGSEQYF
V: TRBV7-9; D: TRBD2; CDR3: CASSFILSGRAGGDTQYF
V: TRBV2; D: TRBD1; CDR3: CASSGPGTGPYEQYF
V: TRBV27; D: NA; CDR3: CASSSPGSSSLNEQFF